The following is a T cell receptor (beta chain) sequence with its context. These data are taken from a study of blood T cell repertoires in COVID-19. About the study: T cells, B-cell-depleted T cells, or PBMCs supplied cDNA or gDNA.

Germline CDR1 reads MDHEN; CDR2 reads SYDVKM. The CDR3 spans 16 residues. V was cut by 5 bases and J by 0 bases, with 14 bases left in between. The assay was immunoSEQ multiplex PCR, and TCRdb's table has in-frame clones only and misses some. The repertoire holds about 270,000 clones, with over 80% as singletons. The specimen sequenced was PBMCs or T cells enriched from blood (not recorded which). The TCR sequence derives from a woman in her twenties or thirties with acute COVID-19. J is TRBJ2-4 and V is TRBV28; TRBD1 is a possible D gene (6 bases). The DNA for the CDR3 is TGTGCCAGCAGTCTTACAGGGACGGGAGCCAAAAACATTCAGTACTTC. This sequence encodes CASSLTGTGAKNIQYF.